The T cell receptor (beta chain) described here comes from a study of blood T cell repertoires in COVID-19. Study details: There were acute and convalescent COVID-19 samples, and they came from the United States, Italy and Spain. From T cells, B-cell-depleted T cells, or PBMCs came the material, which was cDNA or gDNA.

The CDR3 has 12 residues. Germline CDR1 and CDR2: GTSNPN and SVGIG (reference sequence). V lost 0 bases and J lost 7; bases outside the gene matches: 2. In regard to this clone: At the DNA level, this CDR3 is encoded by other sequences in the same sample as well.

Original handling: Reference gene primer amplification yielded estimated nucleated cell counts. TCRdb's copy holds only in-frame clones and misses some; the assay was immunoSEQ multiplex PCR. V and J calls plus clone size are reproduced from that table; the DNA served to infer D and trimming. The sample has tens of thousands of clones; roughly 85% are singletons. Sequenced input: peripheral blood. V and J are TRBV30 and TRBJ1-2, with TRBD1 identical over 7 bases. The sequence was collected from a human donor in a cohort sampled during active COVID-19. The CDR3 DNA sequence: TGTGCCTGGAGTGTCCCAGGGGGTGGCTACACCTTC. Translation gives CAWSVPGGGYTF.